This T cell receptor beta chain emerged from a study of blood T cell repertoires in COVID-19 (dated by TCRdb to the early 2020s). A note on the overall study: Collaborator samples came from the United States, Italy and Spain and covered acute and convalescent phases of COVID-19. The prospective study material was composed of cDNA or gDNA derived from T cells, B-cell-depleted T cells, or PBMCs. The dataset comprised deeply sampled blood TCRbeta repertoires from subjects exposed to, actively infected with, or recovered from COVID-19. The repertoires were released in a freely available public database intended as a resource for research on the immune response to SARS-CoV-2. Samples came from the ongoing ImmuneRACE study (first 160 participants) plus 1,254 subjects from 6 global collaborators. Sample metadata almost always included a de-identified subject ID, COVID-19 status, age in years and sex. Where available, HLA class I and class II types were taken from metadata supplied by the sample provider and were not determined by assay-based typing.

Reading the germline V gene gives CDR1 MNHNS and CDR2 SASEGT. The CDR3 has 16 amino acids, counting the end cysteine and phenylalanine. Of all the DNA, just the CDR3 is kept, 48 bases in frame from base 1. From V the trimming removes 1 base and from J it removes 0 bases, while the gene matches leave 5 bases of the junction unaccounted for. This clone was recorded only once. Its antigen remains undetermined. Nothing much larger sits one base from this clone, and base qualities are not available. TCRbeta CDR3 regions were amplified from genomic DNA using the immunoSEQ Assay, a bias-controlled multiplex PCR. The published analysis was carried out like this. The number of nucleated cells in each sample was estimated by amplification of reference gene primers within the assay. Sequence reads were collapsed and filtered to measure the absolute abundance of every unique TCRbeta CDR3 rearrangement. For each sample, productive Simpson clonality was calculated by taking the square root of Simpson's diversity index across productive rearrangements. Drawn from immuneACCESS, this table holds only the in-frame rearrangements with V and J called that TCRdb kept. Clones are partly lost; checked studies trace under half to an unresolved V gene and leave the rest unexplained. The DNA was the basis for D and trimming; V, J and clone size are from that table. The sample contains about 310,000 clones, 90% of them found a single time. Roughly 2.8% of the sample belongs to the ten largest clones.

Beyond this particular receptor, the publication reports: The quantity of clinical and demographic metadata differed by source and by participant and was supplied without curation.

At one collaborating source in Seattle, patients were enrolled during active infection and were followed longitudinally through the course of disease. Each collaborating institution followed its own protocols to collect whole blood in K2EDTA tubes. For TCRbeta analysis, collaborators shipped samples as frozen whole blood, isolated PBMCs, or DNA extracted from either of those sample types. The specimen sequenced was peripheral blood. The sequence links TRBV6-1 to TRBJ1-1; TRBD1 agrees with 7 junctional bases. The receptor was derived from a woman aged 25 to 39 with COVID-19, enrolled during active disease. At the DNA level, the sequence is TGTGCCAGCAGTGAAGGGACAGGCCTAATGAACACTGAAGCTTTCTTT. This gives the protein CASSEGTGLMNTEAFF.